Each of the 28 T cell receptor beta chains below was sequenced from the same sample in a study of cytomegalovirus exposure and HLA in healthy donors. The PCR contained 60 Vbeta and 13 Jbeta primers. Method: immunoSEQ multiplex PCR; TCRdb's copy keeps in-frame clones and lacks some. Counted here are some 190,000 clones, about 82% occurring once; the ten biggest clones make up 1.5% to 2%. Sequencing was carried out using PBMCs. The receptors were sampled from a woman aged 30 to 39 in good health and CMV-seronegative.

This chain links TRBV5-8 with TRBJ1-1; D remains ambiguous. This CDR3 region has 15 residues. Per the germline V gene, CDR1 is SGHTS and CDR2 is YDEGEE. V lost 0 bases to trimming and J lost 7 bases, with 16 bases between them. This CDR3 is CASSLGGTPRGEAFF. CDR3 nucleotides: TGTGCCAGCAGCTTGGGGGGTACGCCCCGGGGTGAAGCTTTCTTT.

V is TRBV27 and J is TRBJ2-7, with D perhaps matching TRBD2 (5 bases). The CDR3 is made up of 15 amino acids. Germline CDR1 and CDR2: MNHEY and SMNVEV (reference sequence). V lost 5 bases, J lost 0 bases, and 14 bases lay in between. The CDR3 coding sequence is TGTGCCAGCAGTAGGATTGTGGGGAGCTCCTACGAGCAGTACTTC. This translates into CASSRIVGSSYEQYF.

The rearrangement uses TRBV7-2 and TRBJ2-7; 7 bases fit TRBD1. Germline lookup yields CDR1 SGHTA and CDR2 FQGNSA. Trimming took 5 bases from V and 6 from J; bases not matched to a gene: 10. CDR3 size: 14 residues. This CDR3 reads CASSPQGLVGEQYF. The CDR3 nucleotides are TGTGCCAGCAGCCCACAGGGGCTCGTAGGCGAGCAGTACTTC.

This chain links TRBV10-2 with TRBJ1-5; 8 bases line up with TRBD1. The V segment lost 2 bases and the J segment 3 bases; nucleotides outside the gene matches: 6. The CDR3 loop spans 16 amino acids. In germline, CDR1 is WSHSY, CDR2 SAAADI. The CDR3 nucleotides are TGCGCCAGCAGTGAGAGACAGGGGACGCCCAATCAGCCCCAGCATTTT. This codes for CASSERQGTPNQPQHF.

The chain recombines TRBV18 with TRBJ2-7; 7 bases agree with TRBD1. J was trimmed by 0 bases and V by 3 bases; bases with no gene match: 5. The CDR3 is made up of 15 amino acids. The germline V gene encodes CDR1 KGHSH and CDR2 LQKENI. The CDR3 loop reads CASSPPGGRSYEQYF. The CDR3 coding sequence is TGTGCCAGCTCACCTCCAGGGGGTCGCTCCTACGAGCAGTACTTC.

The chain couples TRBV4-3 to TRBJ2-7, with TRBD2 matching 9 bases. The CDR3 has 15 residues. CDR1 and CDR2 from the germline V gene are LGHNA and YSLEER. V shed 1 base, J shed 2 bases, and the junction held 3 bases outside the gene matches. CDR3 sequence: CASSQGAGGTYEQYF. The CDR3 DNA reads TGCGCCAGCAGCCAAGGAGCGGGGGGTACCTACGAGCAGTACTTC.

V gene TRBV4-2 combines with J gene TRBJ1-3; D is ambiguous. Germline values: CDR1 LGHNA, CDR2 YNFKEQ. Trimming took 0 bases from V and 7 from J, leaving 10 bases between them. The CDR3 covers 14 residues. The CDR3 DNA sequence: TGTGCCAGCAGCCAAGAACTCGTAGAGAACACCATATATTTT. This gives the protein CASSQELVENTIYF.

V usage is TRBV11-3 and J usage is TRBJ1-2, with a tentative D call TRBD1 (6 bases). The germline V and J ends were trimmed by 5 bases and 2 bases, with 9 bases remaining between them. Germline CDR1 reads SGHNT; CDR2 reads YENEEA. The CDR3 loop spans 13 amino acids. Here the CDR3 reads CASSQTGNYGYTF. The CDR3 bases are TGTGCCAGCAGCCAAACAGGGAACTATGGCTACACCTTC. Combining the CDR3 with reference TRBV11-3 and TRBJ1-2 gives the whole variable domain EAGVVQSPRYKIIEKKQPVAFWCNPISGHNTLYWYLQNLGQGPELLIRYENEEAVDDSQLPKDRFSAERLKGVDSTLKIQPAELGDSAVYLCASSQTGNYGYTFGSGTRLTVV.

The rearrangement links TRBV19 to TRBJ1-2; D might be TRBD1 (5 bases). In germline, CDR1 is LNHDA, CDR2 SQIVND (reference sequence). CDR3 length equals 12 residues. Trimming removed 5 bases from V and 9 bases from J, with 13 bases in between. The CDR3 sequence is CASSDSTRSYTF. The CDR3 bases are TGTGCCAGTAGTGACAGCACCAGGAGCTACACCTTC.

The chain recombines TRBV10-1 with TRBJ2-3; 10 nucleotides line up with TRBD2. J gave up 4 bases and V 3 bases, and 4 bases lay outside the gene matches. CDR3 length: 15 amino acids. Germline loops: CDR1 WNHNN, CDR2 SYGVQD (reference sequence). CDR3 nucleotides: TGCGCCAGCAGTGAATCTAGCGGGGGAGCAGATACGCAGTATTTT. It codes for CASSESSGGADTQYF.

The chain combines TRBV4-1 with TRBJ1-3, with TRBD1 matching 7 bases. V shed 4 bases and J 3 bases; nucleotides not matched to a gene: 15. The germline CDR1 and CDR2 sequences are MGHRA and YSYEKL. This CDR3 region has 18 residues. The chain's CDR3 is CASSLGDEGASNGNTIYF. The CDR3 DNA sequence: TGCGCCAGCAGCCTTGGGGATGAGGGGGCGTCGAATGGAAACACCATATATTTT.

The chain employs TRBV6-5 and TRBJ1-2; D is undetermined. Germline V gene lookup returns CDR1 MNHEY and CDR2 SVGAGI. The germline V and J ends were trimmed by 8 bases and 7 bases, with 17 bases remaining between them. The CDR3 is 13 amino acids. The CDR3 spells CASQTPPSIGYTF. CDR3 bases: TGTGCCAGCCAGACACCACCCTCTATTGGCTACACCTTC.

As for this clone: Additional DNA sequences in this sample encode the identical CDR3. The chain combines TRBV9 with TRBJ1-1, with D possibly matching TRBD1 (5 bases). The germline V gene encodes CDR1 SGDLS and CDR2 YYNGEE. The V and J ends lost 2 bases and 4 bases respectively, with 15 bases between them. The CDR3 sequence is 15 residues long. This chain's CDR3 is CASSVGTGGGTEAFF. CDR3 DNA: TGTGCCAGCAGCGTGGGGACCGGGGGGGGCACTGAAGCTTTCTTT.

This sequence joins TRBV7-2 and TRBJ2-6; a possible D gene is TRBD1 (5 bases). With 4 bases removed from V and 0 bases from J, the gap between germline ends came to 16 bases. CDR1 is SGHTA and CDR2 is FQGNSA in the germline V gene. This CDR3 spans 18 amino acids. For the CDR3, the DNA is TGTGCCAGCAGCTCACCCAGGGTGGTCTACTCTGGGGCCAACGTCCTGACTTTC. Protein: CASSSPRVVYSGANVLTF.

The J gene is TRBJ2-3, the V gene TRBV2; TRBD2 aligns across 11 bases. The V and J ends lost 5 bases and 0 bases, in that order; junction bases with no gene match: 10. The length of the CDR3 is 18 residues. The germline V gene has CDR1 SNHLY and CDR2 FYNNEI. The CDR3: CASSPRLAGGRSTDTQYF. DNA for the CDR3: TGTGCCAGCAGTCCACGCCTAGCGGGGGGACGTAGCACAGATACGCAGTATTTT.

This clone was found once. This chain connects TRBV6-1 to TRBJ2-1, with a tentative D call TRBD1 (5 bases). Germline-derived CDR1 and CDR2 are MNHNS and SASEGT. V dropped 2 bases and J dropped 12 bases, with 20 bases sitting between them. The CDR3 length is 15 residues. CDR3 protein: CASSEFLVRPQGQFF. The DNA for the CDR3 is TGTGCCAGCAGTGAATTCTTGGTCAGGCCCCAGGGGCAGTTCTTC.

CDR3 coding DNA: TGTGCCAGCAGCTTGGAGGTGGGGGCCTTCACCGGGGAGCTGTTTTTT. Its protein is CASSLEVGAFTGELFF. The V gene is TRBV5-8, the J gene TRBJ2-2, with a weak D call TRBD1 (6 bases). V lost 0 bases, J lost 4 bases, and 13 bases lay in between. Per germline, CDR1 SGHTS and CDR2 YDEGEE. The CDR3 runs 16 residues.

The rearrangement uses TRBV30 and TRBJ2-5; TRBD2 agrees at 15 bases. From germline, CDR1 is GTSNPN and CDR2 SVGIG (reference sequence). The CDR3 sequence is 16 residues long. Trimming removed 3 bases from V and 5 bases from J; junction bases left unmatched: 7. The CDR3 DNA reads TGTGCCTGGAGAGCTGGGACTAGCGGGGGGTGGGAGACCCAGTACTTC. Translating gives CAWRAGTSGGWETQYF.

The chain uses TRBV7-9 and TRBJ1-2; TRBD1 matches 8 bases. V dropped 1 base and J dropped 3; count of bases not matched to a gene: 4. The germline gives CDR1 SEHNR, CDR2 FQNEAQ (reference sequence). This CDR3 region has 15 residues. CDR3 residues: CASSLEGQGDYGYTF. The CDR3 nucleotides read TGTGCCAGCAGCTTAGAAGGACAGGGCGACTATGGCTACACCTTC.

J is TRBJ1-4 and V is TRBV4-1; D is perhaps TRBD1 (6 bases). CDR3 length equals 16 residues. V was clipped by 2 bases and J by 4 bases, with 14 bases between them. Germline loops: CDR1 MGHRA, CDR2 YSYEKL. CDR3 in DNA: TGCGCCAGCAGCCAACGGACAGTGGGGCTTAATGAAAAACTGTTTTTT. It is translated as CASSQRTVGLNEKLFF.

V and J are TRBV27 and TRBJ2-7, with 11 bases aligning to TRBD1. V shed 6 bases, J shed 0 bases, and the junction held 10 bases outside the gene matches. This CDR3 comprises 17 residues. Germline V gene data show CDR1 as MNHEY and CDR2 as SMNVEV (reference sequence). The CDR3 here is CASRHHSGTGGSYEQYF. CDR3 DNA: TGTGCCAGCAGGCATCACTCCGGGACAGGGGGCTCCTACGAGCAGTACTTC.

V usage is TRBV7-3 and J usage is TRBJ2-2; 9 positions agree with TRBD2. V trimming: 5 bases; J trimming: 5 bases; junction bases outside the gene matches: 9. The CDR3 is 16 residues long. Germline assignment: CDR1 SGHTA and CDR2 FQGTGA. This CDR3 is CASSLGLAKGTGELFF. CDR3 nucleotides: TGTGCCAGCAGCCTCGGACTAGCGAAAGGGACCGGGGAGCTGTTTTTT.

The chain carries TRBV6-5 and TRBJ2-4; a possible D gene is TRBD2 (6 bases). The V and J ends lost 6 bases and 8 bases respectively, with 14 bases between them. Germline V gene lookup returns CDR1 MNHEY and CDR2 SVGAGI. This CDR3 is built from 13 residues. CDR3 coding DNA: TGTGCCAGCAGCCCTAGCGTCGTGGACATTCAGTACTTC. Encoded protein: CASSPSVVDIQYF.

The rearrangement uses TRBV6-5 and TRBJ2-3; 7 positions agree with TRBD1. The junction had 7 bases not matched to a gene; V was cut back by 4 bases and J by 3 bases. CDR3 length: 15 amino acids. In germline, CDR1 is MNHEY, CDR2 SVGAGI. CDR3 in amino acids: CASSLRQGETDTQYF. The CDR3 nucleotides are TGTGCCAGCAGTTTACGACAGGGAGAGACAGATACGCAGTATTTT.

The chain couples TRBV29-1 to TRBJ1-1; weak D call: TRBD1 (5 bases). V shed 4 bases and J shed 0 bases, with 12 bases lying between them. The CDR3 covers 14 residues. Germline assignment: CDR1 SQVTM and CDR2 ANQGSEA. This CDR3 reads CSVGPGLMNTEAFF. The CDR3 bases are TGCAGCGTTGGCCCGGGACTGATGAACACTGAAGCTTTCTTT. The variable domain in full, with the rest retrieved from reference TRBV29-1 and TRBJ1-1, is SAVISQKPSRDICQRGTSLTIQCQVDSQVTMMFWYRQQPGQSLTLIATANQGSEATYESGFVIDKFPISRPNLTFSTLTVSNMSPEDSSIYLCSVGPGLMNTEAFFGQGTRLTVV.

The chain carries TRBV19 and TRBJ1-4; D is undetermined. The CDR3 contains 14 residues. Germline V lookup: CDR1 LNHDA, CDR2 SQIVND (reference sequence). Trimming removed 8 bases from V and 7 bases from J, with 17 bases in between. CDR3 residues: CASLPGLQSEKLFF. The CDR3 DNA sequence: TGTGCCAGTCTTCCGGGGTTGCAAAGTGAAAAACTGTTTTTT.

This clone occurred once. The V gene is TRBV4-1, the J gene TRBJ2-7; unclear D gene. Trimming removed 0 bases from V and 0 bases from J, with 9 bases in between. The CDR3 length is 15 residues. Germline values: CDR1 MGHRA, CDR2 YSYEKL. The CDR3 DNA follows: TGCGCCAGCAGCCAAGATTATCCCCTCTCCTACGAGCAGTACTTC. Translating gives CASSQDYPLSYEQYF.

The chain couples TRBV11-2 to TRBJ2-7, with TRBD2 identical over 7 bases. V trimming: 3 bases; J trimming: 4 bases; junction bases outside the gene matches: 9. CDR1 is SGHAT, CDR2 FQNNGV, per germline. The CDR3 extends over 15 amino acids. CDR3 sequence reads: CASSFTGTGGYEQYF. CDR3 bases: TGTGCCAGCAGCTTTACCGGGACGGGAGGATACGAGCAGTACTTC.